The rows below give T cell receptor beta chains drawn from one sample of a study of CXCR3-negative and CXCR3-positive naive CD8 T cells. Reanalyzing the 5' RACE reads, TCRdb keeps one entry per CDR3 protein, without DNA. The ten top clones account for roughly 1.1%, within a sample of around 90,000 distinct CDR3 sequences. Sequenced material: naive CXCR3- CD8+ T cells from blood. The receptors were gathered from a human donor in good health. Some clones in this sample may be carry-over from other donors' samples. Each CDR3 is given with its conserved first and last residue.

CDR3aa: CATQGSSNQPQHF; v_gene: TRBV6-2/TRBV6-3; j_gene: TRBJ1-5
CDR3aa: CSVDLAGGESSYNEQFF; v_gene: TRBV29-1; j_gene: TRBJ2-1
CDR3aa: CASSYWRPKDTEAFF; v_gene: TRBV6-5; j_gene: TRBJ1-1
CDR3aa: CSARPTHGLGGLAGGHNEQFF; v_gene: TRBV20-1; j_gene: TRBJ2-1
CDR3aa: CSVETPDREETQYF; v_gene: TRBV29-1; j_gene: TRBJ2-5
CDR3aa: CASSQATGNYGYTF; v_gene: TRBV4-1; j_gene: TRBJ1-2
CDR3aa: CASSIGTSRSYEQYF; v_gene: TRBV9; j_gene: TRBJ2-7
CDR3aa: CASSSLDRGLSRNTEAFF; v_gene: TRBV4-1; j_gene: TRBJ1-1
CDR3aa: CASTYGTRATQYF; v_gene: TRBV7-2; j_gene: TRBJ2-5
CDR3aa: CASSQARGPRYNEQFF; v_gene: TRBV4-3; j_gene: TRBJ2-1